The 26 T cell receptor beta chains below come from one sample, sequenced in a study of cytomegalovirus exposure and HLA in healthy donors. The primer mix had 60 Vbeta and 13 Jbeta primers. Sequencing was performed with immunoSEQ multiplex PCR; in TCRdb, only in-frame clones are kept and a portion is missing. The table shows about 140,000 clones, with 82% occurring only once. What was sequenced was PBMCs. These receptors all stem from a woman in her thirties or forties in good health and CMV-seronegative.

This clone turned up a few times. The V call is TRBV12-5, the J call TRBJ2-2, with a tentative D call TRBD2 (7 bases). The CDR3 length is 13 residues. Germline loops: CDR1 LGHNT, CDR2 FRNRAP. V lost 4 bases to trimming and J lost 9 bases, with 12 bases between them. The CDR3 reads CASGSGGQRELFF. The DNA of the CDR3 is TGTGCTAGTGGTTCGGGGGGCCAGAGGGAGCTGTTTTTT.

The chain couples TRBV9 to TRBJ2-3; a possible D gene is TRBD1 (6 bases). Germline V lookup: CDR1 SGDLS, CDR2 YYNGEE. CDR3 length: 14 amino acids. V lost 5 bases, J lost 2 bases, and 12 bases lay in between. CDR3 in amino acids: CASRGQSVTDTQYF. As DNA, the CDR3 is TGTGCCAGCAGAGGACAGTCTGTCACAGATACGCAGTATTTT. The full variable domain, with the rest looked up from reference TRBV9 and TRBJ2-3, is DSGVTQTPKHLITATGQRVTLRCSPRSGDLSVYWYQQSLDQGLQFLIQYYNGEERAKGNILERFSAQQFPDLHSELNLSSLELGDSALYFCASRGQSVTDTQYFGPGTRLTVL.

The gene calls are TRBV11-3 and TRBJ2-2; 9 nucleotides align to TRBD2. This CDR3 has 15 residues. Germline lookup yields CDR1 SGHNT and CDR2 YENEEA. With V trimmed by 5 bases and J by 4 bases, 5 bases remained unmatched. The DNA of the CDR3 is TGTGCCAGCAGCCCCACTAGCGGGCCCACCGGGGAGCTGTTTTTT. Translating it yields CASSPTSGPTGELFF.

The genes are TRBV19 and TRBJ1-5, with TRBD1 matching 8 bases. Germline values: CDR1 LNHDA, CDR2 SQIVND (reference sequence). V lost 3 bases and J lost 1; bases outside the gene matches: 11. This CDR3 has 18 amino acids. The CDR3 sequence: CASSIQDRARWSNQPQHF. The CDR3 nucleotides are TGTGCCAGTAGTATCCAGGACAGGGCGAGGTGGAGCAATCAGCCCCAGCATTTT.

In this sample, this clone turned up once. The chain combines TRBV6-5 with TRBJ1-1; the D is unclear. Germline V gives CDR1 MNHEY, CDR2 SVGAGI. Trimming removed 2 bases from V and 4 bases from J, with 11 bases in between. The CDR3 length is 14 residues. The CDR3 coding sequence is TGTGCCAGCAGTTACGTGGTTGGAGGCACTGAAGCTTTCTTT. As protein: CASSYVVGGTEAFF.

The chain has TRBV6-5 and TRBJ1-5, with no clear D. This CDR3 has 12 residues. V lost 9 bases, J lost 5 bases, and 11 bases lay in between. The germline V gene has CDR1 MNHEY and CDR2 SVGAGI. The DNA for the CDR3 is TGTGCCAGTGGATTCGGGGATCAGCCCCAGCATTTT. Translated: CASGFGDQPQHF.

This clone was found a few times. This chain uses TRBV25-1 with TRBJ1-2, with 10 bases lining up with TRBD1. Trimming at V came to 4 bases and at J to 7 bases, leaving 3 bases not matched to a gene. Germline V gene lookup returns CDR1 MGHDK and CDR2 SYGVNS. The CDR3 contains 13 residues. CDR3 protein: CASSADRGFGYTF. CDR3 nucleotide sequence: TGTGCCAGCAGTGCGGACAGGGGGTTTGGCTACACCTTC.

The V gene is TRBV28, the J gene TRBJ1-2, with 7 bases aligning to TRBD1. J gave up 3 bases and V 8 bases, and 9 bases lay outside the gene matches. This CDR3 comprises 14 residues. The germline gives CDR1 MDHEN, CDR2 SYDVKM. The CDR3 loop reads CASSSGQSYYGYTF. In DNA, the CDR3 is TGTGCCAGCTCGTCGGGACAGTCGTACTATGGCTACACCTTC.

Points on this clone: Within the sample, other DNA sequences also encode this same CDR3. The chain employs TRBV7-2 and TRBJ2-1, with D possibly being TRBD2 (5 bases). CDR3 length equals 15 residues. Trimming took off 0 bases at V and 1 base at J, with 7 bases between the two ends. From germline, CDR1 is SGHTA and CDR2 FQGNSA. CDR3 amino acids: CASSLAGVSYNEQFF. CDR3 nucleotide sequence: TGTGCCAGCAGCTTAGCGGGAGTTTCCTACAATGAGCAGTTCTTC.

The sample holds a few counts of this clone. The chain has TRBV21-1 and TRBJ2-7; the DNA was not used to check the table's D call, TRBD1. TRBV21-1 is a listed pseudogene. The CDR3 sequence is 15 residues long. The CDR3 DNA is TGTGCCAGCAGCTTCTCCCGACAGGGTTCTTACGAGCAGTACTTC. As protein: CASSFSRQGSYEQYF.

V is TRBV11-2 and J is TRBJ2-7, with 9 bases lining up with TRBD1. CDR3 size: 15 residues. Germline V gene lookup returns CDR1 SGHAT and CDR2 FQNNGV. J was trimmed by 5 bases and V by 3 bases; bases with no gene match: 8. The CDR3 bases are TGTGCCAGCAGCTTTCTGGGACAGGGAGCCCACGAGCAGTACTTC. It yields the protein CASSFLGQGAHEQYF.

This clone was counted between two and nine times. This chain joins TRBV28 and TRBJ1-1; 11 positions match TRBD1. V lost 7 bases and J lost 0; bases outside the gene matches: 10. The germline gives CDR1 MDHEN, CDR2 SYDVKM. The CDR3 covers 17 residues. The CDR3 DNA is TGTGCCAGCACCCCAAGGGGGACAGGGGGTATGAACACTGAAGCTTTCTTT. As protein: CASTPRGTGGMNTEAFF.

This rearrangement joins TRBV4-1 to TRBJ2-1; 8 positions match TRBD2. The length of the CDR3 is 19 residues. After removal of 1 base from V and 0 bases from J, the junction contained 11 bases not matched to a gene. Looked up from germline, CDR1 is MGHRA and CDR2 is YSYEKL. The DNA for the CDR3 is TGCGCCAGCAGCCAAGTTGAGCTAGCGGGTCCAAGCTCCTACAATGAGCAGTTCTTC. This codes for CASSQVELAGPSSYNEQFF.

The V gene is TRBV7-2, the J gene TRBJ2-1, with D possibly TRBD2 on 8 matching bases. The CDR3 runs 18 residues. The V gene's germline CDR1 is SGHTA and CDR2 FQGNSA. The V and J ends lost 5 bases and 0 bases respectively, with 20 bases between them. This CDR3 reads CASSRQGGRTSSYNEQFF. CDR3 nucleotide sequence: TGTGCCAGCAGCCGACAGGGCGGGAGGACCAGCTCCTACAATGAGCAGTTCTTC.

CDR3 in amino acids: CASSLEGGGTDTQYF. In nucleotides, the CDR3 is TGCGCCAGCAGCTTGGAGGGAGGTGGCACAGATACGCAGTATTTT. The rearrangement joins TRBV5-1 to TRBJ2-3; tentatively, D is TRBD2 (6 bases). Trimming pared 0 bases from V and 1 base from J, leaving 9 bases between. The CDR3 consists of 15 residues. Germline V gives CDR1 SGHRS, CDR2 YFSETQ.

This chain joins TRBV19 and TRBJ2-6, with D perhaps TRBD1 (6 bases). Trimming took off 5 bases at V and 1 base at J, with 15 bases between the two ends. The CDR3 totals 17 residues. Germline-derived CDR1 and CDR2 are LNHDA and SQIVND (reference sequence). CDR3 protein: CASSWQGLRSGANVLTF. The CDR3 DNA reads TGTGCCAGTAGTTGGCAGGGGCTTAGATCTGGGGCCAACGTCCTGACTTTC.

The chain joins TRBV27 to TRBJ2-7, with D perhaps matching TRBD1 (6 bases). The CDR3 is made up of 15 amino acids. Looked up from germline, CDR1 is MNHEY and CDR2 is SMNVEV (reference sequence). The V gene lost 5 bases and the J gene lost 5 bases, with 19 bases spanning the gap. As DNA, the CDR3 is TGTGCCAGCAGTCCATCAACAGGGTACGGCGACGAGCAGTACTTC. This codes for CASSPSTGYGDEQYF.

This clone was recorded once. The chain combines TRBV27 with TRBJ1-5; D perhaps matches TRBD1 (6 bases). This CDR3 spans 17 amino acids. The V and J ends lost 5 bases and 5 bases respectively, with 22 bases between them. Germline values: CDR1 MNHEY, CDR2 SMNVEV (reference sequence). CDR3 DNA: TGTGCCAGCAGTCCCATATCACAGGGACGAGGGGATCAGCCCCAGCATTTT. Its protein is CASSPISQGRGDQPQHF.

The rearrangement uses TRBV4-3 and TRBJ2-5, with TRBD2 as a possible D gene (7 bases). The DNA end is more similar to TRBJ2-7, so the J call may be wrong. The germline CDR1 and CDR2 sequences are LGHNA and YSLEER. CDR3 length: 17 residues. CDR3 sequence reads: CASSQAGGPRPLYEQYF. The CDR3 coding sequence is TGCGCCAGCAGCCAAGCGGGGGGCCCCAGGCCGCTCTACGAGCAGTACTTC.

This chain uses TRBV5-8 with TRBJ2-5; 9 nucleotides agree with TRBD1. The J call could be wrong; TRBJ2-7 is a better fit for the DNA end. The CDR3 has 16 residues. Germline CDR1 and CDR2: SGHTS and YDEGEE. The CDR3 DNA sequence: TGTGCCAGCAGCTCGGGCCCCGGGACAGGGCCCTACGAGCAGTACTTC. Translating gives CASSSGPGTGPYEQYF.

V and J are TRBV7-9 and TRBJ1-1; the D is unclear. The germline CDR1 and CDR2 sequences are SEHNR and FQNEAQ (reference sequence). V lost 2 bases to trimming and J lost 0 bases, with 10 bases between them. The CDR3 has 15 residues. The CDR3 region has the DNA TGTGCCAGCAGCTTACTGAGCGGATTGAACACTGAAGCTTTCTTT. This gives the protein CASSLLSGLNTEAFF.

V usage is TRBV5-6 and J usage is TRBJ2-1, with 8 bases identical to TRBD1. Germline-derived CDR1 and CDR2 are SGHDT and YYEEEE. The CDR3 totals 16 residues. V dropped 4 bases and J dropped 8; count of bases not matched to a gene: 14. The CDR3 protein is CASSPRQGSFKDEQFF. CDR3 nucleotide sequence: TGTGCCAGCAGCCCGCGACAGGGGAGTTTCAAGGATGAGCAGTTCTTC.

This chain joins TRBV2 and TRBJ2-1; 8 bases fit TRBD2. There are 13 residues in the CDR3. After removal of 8 bases from V and 4 bases from J, the junction contained 4 bases not matched to a gene. CDR1 SNHLY and CDR2 FYNNEI come from the germline V gene. The CDR3 DNA reads as TGTGCCAGCGATAGCGGGATGTACAATGAGCAGTTCTTC. This sequence encodes CASDSGMYNEQFF.

The DNA for the CDR3 is TGTGCCAGCAGCTTAGTAGCTAGCAATTACAATGAGCAGTTCTTC. Translating it yields CASSLVASNYNEQFF. The J gene is TRBJ2-1, the V gene TRBV7-7; D might be TRBD2 (5 bases). V was cut by 1 base and J by 4 bases, with 11 bases left in between. Per the germline V gene, CDR1 is SSHAT and CDR2 is FNYEAQ (reference sequence). The CDR3 loop spans 15 amino acids.

This clone was seen a handful of times. The chain links TRBV7-9 to TRBJ2-3; TRBD1 matches 9 bases. Germline V lookup: CDR1 SEHNR, CDR2 FQNEAQ (reference sequence). With 5 bases clipped from V and 4 bases from J, the junction kept 10 bases outside the gene matches. This CDR3 comprises 16 residues. CDR3 loop: CASSPWDRVTADTQYF. CDR3 nucleotide sequence: TGTGCCAGCAGCCCCTGGGACAGGGTAACTGCAGATACGCAGTATTTT. Variable domain in full (rest from reference TRBV7-9 and TRBJ2-3): DTGVSQNPRHKITKRGQNVTFRCDPISEHNRLYWYRQTLGQGPEFLTYFQNEAQLEKSRLLSDRFSAERPKGSFSTLEIQRTEQGDSAMYLCASSPWDRVTADTQYFGPGTRLTVL.

The rearrangement joins TRBV5-1 to TRBJ2-3; D remains ambiguous. Trimming shortened V by 5 bases and J by 4 bases, and 14 bases separated the two germline ends. Germline loops: CDR1 SGHRS, CDR2 YFSETQ. The CDR3 is made up of 14 amino acids. This CDR3 is CASSPLVAADTQYF. In DNA, the CDR3 is TGCGCCAGCAGTCCCCTCGTAGCAGCAGATACGCAGTATTTT.